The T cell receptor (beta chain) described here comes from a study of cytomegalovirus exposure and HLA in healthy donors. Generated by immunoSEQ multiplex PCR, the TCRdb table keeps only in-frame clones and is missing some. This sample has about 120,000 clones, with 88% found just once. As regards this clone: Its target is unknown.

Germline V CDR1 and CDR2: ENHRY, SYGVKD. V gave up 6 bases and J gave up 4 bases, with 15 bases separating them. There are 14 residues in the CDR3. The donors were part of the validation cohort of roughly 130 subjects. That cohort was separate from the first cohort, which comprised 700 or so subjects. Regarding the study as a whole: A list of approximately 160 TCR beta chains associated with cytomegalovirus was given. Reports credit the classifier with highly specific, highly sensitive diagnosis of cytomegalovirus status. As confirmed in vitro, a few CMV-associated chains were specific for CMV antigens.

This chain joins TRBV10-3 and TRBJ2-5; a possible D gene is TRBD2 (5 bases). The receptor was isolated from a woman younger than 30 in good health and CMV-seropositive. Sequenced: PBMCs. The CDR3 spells CAISDGLRLETQYF. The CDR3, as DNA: TGTGCCATCAGCGACGGACTCCGCCTAGAGACCCAGTACTTC.